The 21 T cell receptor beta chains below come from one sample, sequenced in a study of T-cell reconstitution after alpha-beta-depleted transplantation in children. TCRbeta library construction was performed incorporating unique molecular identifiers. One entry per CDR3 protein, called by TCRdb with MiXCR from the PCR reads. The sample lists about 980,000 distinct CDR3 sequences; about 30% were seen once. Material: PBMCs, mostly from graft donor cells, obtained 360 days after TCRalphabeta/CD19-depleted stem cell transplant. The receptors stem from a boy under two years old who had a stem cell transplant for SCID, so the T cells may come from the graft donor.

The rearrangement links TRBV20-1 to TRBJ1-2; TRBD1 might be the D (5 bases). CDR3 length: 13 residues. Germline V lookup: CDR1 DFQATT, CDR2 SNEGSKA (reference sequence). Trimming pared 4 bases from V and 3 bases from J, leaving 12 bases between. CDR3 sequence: CSATKGTHYGYTF. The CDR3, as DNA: TGCAGTGCTACAAAAGGGACTCACTATGGCTACACCTTC.

CDR3 bases: TGTGCCAGCTCCCACCGAGGCTTTCCACCCCTCCACTTT. It codes for CASSHRGFPPLHF. J is TRBJ1-6 and V is TRBV3-1; no clear D gene. Germline V CDR1 and CDR2: LGHDT, YNNKEL (reference sequence). There are 13 residues in the CDR3. V was shortened by 8 bases and J by 11 bases, with 16 bases between the two germline ends.

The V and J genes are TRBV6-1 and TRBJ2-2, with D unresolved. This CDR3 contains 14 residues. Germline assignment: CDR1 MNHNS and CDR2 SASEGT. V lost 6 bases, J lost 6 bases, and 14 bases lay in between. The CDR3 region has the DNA TGTGCCAGCAGAGATATCAGTAGCCCCGGGGAGCTGTTTTTT. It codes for CASRDISSPGELFF.

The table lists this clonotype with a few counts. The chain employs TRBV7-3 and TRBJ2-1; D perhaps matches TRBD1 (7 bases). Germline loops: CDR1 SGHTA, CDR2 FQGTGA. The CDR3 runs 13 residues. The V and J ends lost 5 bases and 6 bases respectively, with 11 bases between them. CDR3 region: CASSVQGGNEQFF. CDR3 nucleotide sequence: TGTGCCAGCAGCGTCCAGGGGGGCAATGAGCAGTTCTTC.

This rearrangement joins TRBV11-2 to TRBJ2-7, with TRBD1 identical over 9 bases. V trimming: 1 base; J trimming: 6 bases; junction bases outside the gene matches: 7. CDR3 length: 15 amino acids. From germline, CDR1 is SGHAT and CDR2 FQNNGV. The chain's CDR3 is CASSLGDRVIPEQYF. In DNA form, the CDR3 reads TGTGCCAGCAGCTTAGGGGACAGGGTGATCCCCGAGCAGTACTTC.

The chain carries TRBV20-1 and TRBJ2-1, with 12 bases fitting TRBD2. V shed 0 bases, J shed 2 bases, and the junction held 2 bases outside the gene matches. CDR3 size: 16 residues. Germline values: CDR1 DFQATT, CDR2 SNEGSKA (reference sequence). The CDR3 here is CSARDPSGGAYNEQFF. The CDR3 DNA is TGCAGTGCTAGAGATCCTAGCGGGGGGGCCTACAATGAGCAGTTCTTC.

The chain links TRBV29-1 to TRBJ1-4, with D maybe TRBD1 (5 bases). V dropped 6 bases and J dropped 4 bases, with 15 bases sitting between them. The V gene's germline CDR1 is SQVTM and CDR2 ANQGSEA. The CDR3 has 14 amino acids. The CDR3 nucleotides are TGCAGCGTCCACTCAGGGCAGCTTAATGAAAAACTGTTTTTT. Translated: CSVHSGQLNEKLFF.

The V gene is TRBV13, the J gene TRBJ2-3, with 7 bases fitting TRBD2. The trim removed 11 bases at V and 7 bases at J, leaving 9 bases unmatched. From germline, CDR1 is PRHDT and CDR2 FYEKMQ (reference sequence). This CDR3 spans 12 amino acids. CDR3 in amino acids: CAVGDSGYTQYF. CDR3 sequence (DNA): TGTGCCGTAGGGGATAGCGGGTATACGCAGTATTTT.

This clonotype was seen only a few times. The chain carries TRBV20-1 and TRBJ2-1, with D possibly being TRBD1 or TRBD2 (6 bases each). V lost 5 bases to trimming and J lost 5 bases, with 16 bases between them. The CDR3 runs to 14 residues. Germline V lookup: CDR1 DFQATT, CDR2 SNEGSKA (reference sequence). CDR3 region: CSAYLGGRNNEQFF. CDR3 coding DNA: TGCAGTGCTTACCTCGGGGGCCGTAACAATGAGCAGTTCTTC.

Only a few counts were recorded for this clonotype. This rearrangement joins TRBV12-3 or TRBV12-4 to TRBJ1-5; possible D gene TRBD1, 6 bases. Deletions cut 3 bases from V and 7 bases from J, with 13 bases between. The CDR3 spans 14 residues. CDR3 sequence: CASSFGGGYQPQHF. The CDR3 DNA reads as TGTGCCAGCAGTTTTGGAGGGGGTTACCAGCCCCAGCATTTT.

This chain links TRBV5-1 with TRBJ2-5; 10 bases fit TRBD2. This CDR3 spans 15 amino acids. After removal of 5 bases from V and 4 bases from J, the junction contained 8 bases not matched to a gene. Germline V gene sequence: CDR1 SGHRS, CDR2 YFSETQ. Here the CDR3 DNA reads TGCGCCAGCAGGTCGAGCGGGGGGGCCGCAGAGACCCAGTACTTC. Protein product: CASRSSGGAAETQYF.

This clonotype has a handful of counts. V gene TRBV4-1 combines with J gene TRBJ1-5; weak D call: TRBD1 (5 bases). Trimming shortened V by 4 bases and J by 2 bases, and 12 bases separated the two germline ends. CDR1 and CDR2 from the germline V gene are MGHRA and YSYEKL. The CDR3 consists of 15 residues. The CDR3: CASSPVWGGNQPQHF. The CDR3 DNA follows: TGCGCCAGCAGCCCTGTTTGGGGGGGCAATCAGCCCCAGCATTTT.

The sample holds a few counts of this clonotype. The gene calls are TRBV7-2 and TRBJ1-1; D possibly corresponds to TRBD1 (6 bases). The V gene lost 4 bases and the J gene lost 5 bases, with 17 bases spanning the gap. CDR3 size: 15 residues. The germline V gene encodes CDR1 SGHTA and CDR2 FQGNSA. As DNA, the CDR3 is TGTGCCAGCAGCTCGACAGGCCTGGGGTGGACTGAAGCTTTCTTT. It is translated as CASSSTGLGWTEAFF. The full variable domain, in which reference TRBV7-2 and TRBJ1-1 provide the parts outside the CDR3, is GAGVSQSPSNKVTEKGKDVELRCDPISGHTALYWYRQSLGQGLEFLIYFQGNSAPDKSGLPSDRFSAERTGGSVSTLTIQRTQQEDSAVYLCASSSTGLGWTEAFFGQGTRLTVV.

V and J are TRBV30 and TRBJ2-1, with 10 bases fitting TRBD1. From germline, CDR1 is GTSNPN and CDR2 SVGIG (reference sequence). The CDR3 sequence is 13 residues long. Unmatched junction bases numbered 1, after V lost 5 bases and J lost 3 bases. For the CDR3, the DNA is TGTGCCTGGGACAGGGGGCTCTACAATGAGCAGTTCTTC. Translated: CAWDRGLYNEQFF.

The CDR3 protein is CASSLGGLAGTDTQYF. The DNA of the CDR3 is TGCGCCAGCAGCTTGGGGGGACTAGCTGGTACAGATACGCAGTATTTT. V and J are TRBV5-1 and TRBJ2-3, with TRBD2 identical over 9 bases. Germline CDR1 and CDR2: SGHRS and YFSETQ. The V segment lost 0 bases and the J segment 3 bases; nucleotides outside the gene matches: 5. The CDR3 covers 16 residues. The full variable domain, completed using reference TRBV5-1 and TRBJ2-3, is KAGVTQTPRYLIKTRGQQVTLSCSPISGHRSVSWYQQTPGQGLQFLFEYFSETQRNKGNFPGRFSGRQFSNSRSEMNVSTLELGDSALYLCASSLGGLAGTDTQYFGPGTRLTVL.

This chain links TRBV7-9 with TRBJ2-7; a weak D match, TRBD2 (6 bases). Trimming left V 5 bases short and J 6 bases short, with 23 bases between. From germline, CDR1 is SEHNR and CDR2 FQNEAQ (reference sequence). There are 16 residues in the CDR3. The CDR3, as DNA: TGTGCCAGCAGCCCCCGCCCGACCGGGACTGCCTGCGAGCAGTACTTC. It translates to CASSPRPTGTACEQYF.

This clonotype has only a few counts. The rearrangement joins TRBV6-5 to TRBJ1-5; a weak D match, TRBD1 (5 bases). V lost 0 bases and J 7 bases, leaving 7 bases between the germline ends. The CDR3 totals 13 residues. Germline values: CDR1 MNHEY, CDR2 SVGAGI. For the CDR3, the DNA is TGTGCCAGCAGTTACTCGGGGGAACAGCCCCAGCATTTT. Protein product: CASSYSGEQPQHF.

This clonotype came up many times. CDR3 in amino acids: CASSRDRGPNTEAFF. CDR3 sequence (DNA): TGCGCCAGCAGCCGGGACAGGGGCCCGAACACTGAAGCTTTCTTT. The V call is TRBV5-1, the J call TRBJ1-1; TRBD1 agrees at 10 bases. The V segment lost 4 bases and the J segment 1 base; nucleotides outside the gene matches: 4. CDR3 length: 15 amino acids. The germline gives CDR1 SGHRS, CDR2 YFSETQ.

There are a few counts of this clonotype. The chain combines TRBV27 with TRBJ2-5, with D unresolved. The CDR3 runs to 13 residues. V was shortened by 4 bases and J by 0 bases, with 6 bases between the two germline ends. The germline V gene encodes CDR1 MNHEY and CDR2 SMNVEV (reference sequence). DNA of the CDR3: TGTGCCAGCAGTTCCGAGTACCAAGAGACCCAGTACTTC. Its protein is CASSSEYQETQYF.

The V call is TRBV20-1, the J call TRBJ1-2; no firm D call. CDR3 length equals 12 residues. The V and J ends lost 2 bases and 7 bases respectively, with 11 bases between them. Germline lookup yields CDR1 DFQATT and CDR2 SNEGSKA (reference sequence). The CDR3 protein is CSARTWTSGYTF. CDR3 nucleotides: TGCAGTGCTAGAACCTGGACCAGTGGCTACACCTTC.

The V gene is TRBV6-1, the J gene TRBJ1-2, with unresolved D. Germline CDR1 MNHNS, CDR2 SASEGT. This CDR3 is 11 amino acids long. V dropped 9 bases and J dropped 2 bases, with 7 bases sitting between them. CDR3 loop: CASTENYGYTF. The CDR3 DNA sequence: TGTGCCAGTACAGAAAACTATGGCTACACCTTC.